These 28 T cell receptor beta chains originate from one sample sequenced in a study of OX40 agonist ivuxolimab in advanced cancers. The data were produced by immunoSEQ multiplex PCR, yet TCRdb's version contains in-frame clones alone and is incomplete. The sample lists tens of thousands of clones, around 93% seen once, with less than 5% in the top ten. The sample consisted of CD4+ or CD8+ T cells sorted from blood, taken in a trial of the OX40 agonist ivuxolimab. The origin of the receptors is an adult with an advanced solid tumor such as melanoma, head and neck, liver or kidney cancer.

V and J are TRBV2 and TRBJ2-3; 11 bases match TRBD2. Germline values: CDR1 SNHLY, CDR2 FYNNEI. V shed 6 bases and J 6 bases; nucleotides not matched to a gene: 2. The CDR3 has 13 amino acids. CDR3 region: CASRPSGRDTQYF. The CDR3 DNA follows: TGTGCCAGCAGGCCTAGCGGGAGGGATACGCAGTATTTT. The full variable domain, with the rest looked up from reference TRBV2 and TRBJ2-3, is EPEVTQTPSHQVTQMGQEVILRCVPISNHLYFYWYRQILGQKVEFLVSFYNNEISEKSEIFDDQFSVERPDGSNFTLKIRSTKLEDSAMYFCASRPSGRDTQYFGPGTRLTVL.

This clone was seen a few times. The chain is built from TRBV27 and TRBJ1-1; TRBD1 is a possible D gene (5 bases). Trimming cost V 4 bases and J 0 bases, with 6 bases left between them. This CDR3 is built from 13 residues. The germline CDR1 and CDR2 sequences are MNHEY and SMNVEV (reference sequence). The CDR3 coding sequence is TGTGCCAGCAGTTGGGGGATGAACACTGAAGCTTTCTTT. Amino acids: CASSWGMNTEAFF.

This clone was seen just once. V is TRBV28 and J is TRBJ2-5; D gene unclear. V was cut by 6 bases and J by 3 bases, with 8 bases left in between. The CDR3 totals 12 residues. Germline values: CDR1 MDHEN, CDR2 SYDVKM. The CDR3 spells CASSLNKETQYF. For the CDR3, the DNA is TGTGCCAGCAGCCTTAACAAAGAGACCCAGTACTTC.

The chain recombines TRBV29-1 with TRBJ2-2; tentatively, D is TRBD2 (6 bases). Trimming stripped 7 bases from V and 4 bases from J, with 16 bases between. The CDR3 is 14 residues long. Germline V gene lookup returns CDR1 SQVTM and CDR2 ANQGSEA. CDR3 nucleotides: TGCAGCGCTCGGGAGACCTTGGGCACCGGGGAGCTGTTTTTT. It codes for CSARETLGTGELFF.

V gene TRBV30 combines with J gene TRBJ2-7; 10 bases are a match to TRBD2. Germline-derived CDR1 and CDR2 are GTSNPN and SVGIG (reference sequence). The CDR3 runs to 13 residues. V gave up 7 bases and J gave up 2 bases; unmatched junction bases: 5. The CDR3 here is CAFLAGGTYEQYF. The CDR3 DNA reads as TGTGCCTTTTTAGCGGGAGGTACCTACGAGCAGTACTTC.

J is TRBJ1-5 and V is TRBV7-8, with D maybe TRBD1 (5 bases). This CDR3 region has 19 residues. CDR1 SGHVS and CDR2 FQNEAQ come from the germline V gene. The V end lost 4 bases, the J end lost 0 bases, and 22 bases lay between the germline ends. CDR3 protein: CASSSTLRDDYYSNQPQHF. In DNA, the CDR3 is TGTGCCAGCAGCTCAACTCTTCGGGACGATTATTATAGCAATCAGCCCCAGCATTTT.

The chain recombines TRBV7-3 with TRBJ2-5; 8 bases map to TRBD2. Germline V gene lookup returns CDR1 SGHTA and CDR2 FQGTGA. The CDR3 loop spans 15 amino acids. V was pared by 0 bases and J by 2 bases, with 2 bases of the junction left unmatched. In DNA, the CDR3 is TGTGCCAGCAGCTTAACGGGGACTAGTCAAGAGACCCAGTACTTC. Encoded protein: CASSLTGTSQETQYF.

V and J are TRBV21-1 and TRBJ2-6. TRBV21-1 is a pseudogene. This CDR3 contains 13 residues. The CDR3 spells CASSFCGANVLTF. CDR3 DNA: TGTGCCAGCAGTTTTTGTGGGGCCAACGTCCTGACTTTC.

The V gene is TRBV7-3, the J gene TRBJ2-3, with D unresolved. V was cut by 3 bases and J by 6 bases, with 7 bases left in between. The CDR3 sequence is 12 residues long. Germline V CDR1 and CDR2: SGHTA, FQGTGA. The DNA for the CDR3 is TGTGCCAGCAGCTTCACCTCGGATACGCAGTATTTT. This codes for CASSFTSDTQYF. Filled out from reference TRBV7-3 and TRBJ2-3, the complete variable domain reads GAGVSQTPSNKVTEKGKYVELRCDPISGHTALYWYRQSLGQGPEFLIYFQGTGAADDSGLPNDRFFAVRPEGSVSTLKIQRTERGDSAVYLCASSFTSDTQYFGPGTRLTVL.

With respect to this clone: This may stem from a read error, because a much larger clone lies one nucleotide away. For the CDR3, the DNA is TGTGCCAGCAGTGACTCAGGCACCGGGGAGCTGTTTTTT. As protein: CASSDSGTGELFF. The V gene is TRBV6-4, the J gene TRBJ2-2, with no clear D. Looked up from germline, CDR1 is MRHNA and CDR2 is SNTAGT. V was trimmed by 0 bases and J by 4 bases, leaving 3 bases between them. The CDR3 totals 13 residues.

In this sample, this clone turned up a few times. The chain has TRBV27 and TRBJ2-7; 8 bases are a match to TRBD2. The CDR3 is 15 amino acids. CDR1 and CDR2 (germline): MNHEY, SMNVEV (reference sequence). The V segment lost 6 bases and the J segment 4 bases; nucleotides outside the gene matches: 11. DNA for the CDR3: TGTGCCAGCAGAATCCAGGGTGCGGGGGGTTACGAGCAGTACTTC. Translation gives CASRIQGAGGYEQYF.

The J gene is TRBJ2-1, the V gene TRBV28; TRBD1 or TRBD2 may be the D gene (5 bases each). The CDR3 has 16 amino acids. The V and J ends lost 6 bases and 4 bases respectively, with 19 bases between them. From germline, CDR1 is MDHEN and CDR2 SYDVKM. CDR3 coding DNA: TGTGCCAGCAGAATAGGAAGGGGAGCATCGTACAATGAGCAGTTCTTC. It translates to CASRIGRGASYNEQFF.

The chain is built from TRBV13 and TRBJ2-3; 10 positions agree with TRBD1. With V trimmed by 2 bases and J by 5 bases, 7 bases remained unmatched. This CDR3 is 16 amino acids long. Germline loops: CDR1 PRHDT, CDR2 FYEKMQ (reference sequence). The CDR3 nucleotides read TGTGCCAGCAGCTTAAACGACGGGACAGGGGAAGATACGCAGTATTTT. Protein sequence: CASSLNDGTGEDTQYF. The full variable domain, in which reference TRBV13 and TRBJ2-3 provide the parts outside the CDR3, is AAGVIQSPRHLIKEKRETATLKCYPIPRHDTVYWYQQGPGQDPQFLISFYEKMQSDKGSIPDRFSAQQFSDYHSELNMSSLELGDSALYFCASSLNDGTGEDTQYFGPGTRLTVL.

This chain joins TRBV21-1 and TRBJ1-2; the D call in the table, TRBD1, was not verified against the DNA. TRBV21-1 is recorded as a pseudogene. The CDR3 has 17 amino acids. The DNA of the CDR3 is TGTGCCAGCAGCGCCCGGACAAGGGGTGGAACTAACTATGGCTACACCTTC. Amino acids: CASSARTRGGTNYGYTF.

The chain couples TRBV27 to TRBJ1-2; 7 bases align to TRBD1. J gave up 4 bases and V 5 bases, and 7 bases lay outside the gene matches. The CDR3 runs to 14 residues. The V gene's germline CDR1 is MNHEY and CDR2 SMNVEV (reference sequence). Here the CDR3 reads CASSPSGQTYGYTF. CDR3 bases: TGTGCCAGCAGTCCCTCGGGACAGACCTATGGCTACACCTTC.

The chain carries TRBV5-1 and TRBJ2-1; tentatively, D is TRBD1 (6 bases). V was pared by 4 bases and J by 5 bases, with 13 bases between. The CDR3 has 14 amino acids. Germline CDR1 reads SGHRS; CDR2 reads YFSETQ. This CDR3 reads CASSIRDTHNEQFF. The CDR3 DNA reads TGCGCCAGCAGCATCCGGGACACCCACAATGAGCAGTTCTTC.

This CDR3 reads CASSPTVTLQETQYF. As DNA, the CDR3 is TGCGCCAGCAGCCCGACAGTTACTCTTCAAGAGACCCAGTACTTC. The chain recombines TRBV4-1 with TRBJ2-5; D may be TRBD1 (5 bases). Trimming shortened V by 4 bases and J by 2 bases, and 14 bases separated the two germline ends. This CDR3 has 15 residues. In germline, CDR1 is MGHRA, CDR2 YSYEKL.

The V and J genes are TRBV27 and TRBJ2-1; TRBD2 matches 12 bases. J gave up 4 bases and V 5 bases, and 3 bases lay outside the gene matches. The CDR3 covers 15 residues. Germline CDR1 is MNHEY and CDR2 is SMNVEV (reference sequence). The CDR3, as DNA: TGTGCCAGCAGTCCCGGACTAGCGGGATACAATGAGCAGTTCTTC. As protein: CASSPGLAGYNEQFF.

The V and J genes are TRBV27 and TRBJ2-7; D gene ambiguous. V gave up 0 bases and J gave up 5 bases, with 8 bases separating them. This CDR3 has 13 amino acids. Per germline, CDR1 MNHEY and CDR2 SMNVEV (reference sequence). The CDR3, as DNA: TGTGCCAGCAGTTTATCTGGGGTCGACGAGCAGTACTTC. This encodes CASSLSGVDEQYF.

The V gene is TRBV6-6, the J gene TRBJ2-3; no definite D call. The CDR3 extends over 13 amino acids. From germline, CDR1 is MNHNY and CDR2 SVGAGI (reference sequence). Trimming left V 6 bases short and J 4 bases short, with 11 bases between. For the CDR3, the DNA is TGTGCCAGCAGCCCCCTGACGGCAGATACGCAGTATTTT. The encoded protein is CASSPLTADTQYF.

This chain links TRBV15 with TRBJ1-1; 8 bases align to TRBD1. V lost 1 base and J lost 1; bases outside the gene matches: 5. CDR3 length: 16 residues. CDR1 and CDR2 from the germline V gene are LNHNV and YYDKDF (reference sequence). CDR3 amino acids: CATSRGRTGKNTEAFF. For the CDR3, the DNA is TGTGCCACCAGCAGAGGAAGGACAGGGAAGAACACTGAAGCTTTCTTT. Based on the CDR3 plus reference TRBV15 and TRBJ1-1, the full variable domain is DAMVIQNPRYQVTQFGKPVTLSCSQTLNHNVMYWYQQKSSQAPKLLFHYYDKDFNNEADTPDNFQSRRPNTSFCFLDIRSPGLGDTAMYLCATSRGRTGKNTEAFFGQGTRLTVV.

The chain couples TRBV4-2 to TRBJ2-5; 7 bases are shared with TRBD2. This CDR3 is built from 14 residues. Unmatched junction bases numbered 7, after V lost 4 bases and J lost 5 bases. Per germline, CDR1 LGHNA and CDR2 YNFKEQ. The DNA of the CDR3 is TGTGCCAGCAGCCTTAGCGGGTTTGAGGAGACCCAGTACTTC. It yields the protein CASSLSGFEETQYF.

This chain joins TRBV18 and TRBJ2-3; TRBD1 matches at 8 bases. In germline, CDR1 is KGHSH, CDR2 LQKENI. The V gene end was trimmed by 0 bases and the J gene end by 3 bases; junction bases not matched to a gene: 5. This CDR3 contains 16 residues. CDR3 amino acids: CASSPPTGAGTDTQYF. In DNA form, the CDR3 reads TGTGCCAGCTCACCACCGACAGGGGCTGGAACAGATACGCAGTATTTT.

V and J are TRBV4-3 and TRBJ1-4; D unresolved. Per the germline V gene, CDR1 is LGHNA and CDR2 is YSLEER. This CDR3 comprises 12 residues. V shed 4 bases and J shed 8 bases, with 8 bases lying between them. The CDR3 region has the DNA TGCGCCAGCAGCCCCGAAGGAGAAAAACTGTTTTTT. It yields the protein CASSPEGEKLFF.

The CDR3, as DNA: TGTGCCACCAGCAGAGATCTGGACGGGGAGCTGTTTTTT. Its protein is CATSRDLDGELFF. V is TRBV15 and J is TRBJ2-2, with unresolved D. The CDR3 is 13 amino acids. Germline V lookup: CDR1 LNHNV, CDR2 YYDKDF (reference sequence). V lost 0 bases and J 7 bases, leaving 6 bases between the germline ends.

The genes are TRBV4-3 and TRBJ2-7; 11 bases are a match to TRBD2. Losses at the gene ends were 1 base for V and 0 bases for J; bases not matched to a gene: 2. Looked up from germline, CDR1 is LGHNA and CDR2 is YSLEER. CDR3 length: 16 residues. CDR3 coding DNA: TGCGCCAGCAGCCAAGTAGCGGGAGGGTTCTCCTACGAGCAGTACTTC. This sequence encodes CASSQVAGGFSYEQYF.

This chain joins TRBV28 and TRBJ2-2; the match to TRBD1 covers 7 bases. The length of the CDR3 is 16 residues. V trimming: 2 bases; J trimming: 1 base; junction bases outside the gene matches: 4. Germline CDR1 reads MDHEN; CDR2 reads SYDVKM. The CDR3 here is CASSLIRTGNTGELFF. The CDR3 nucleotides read TGTGCCAGCAGTTTAATCAGGACAGGGAACACCGGGGAGCTGTTTTTT.

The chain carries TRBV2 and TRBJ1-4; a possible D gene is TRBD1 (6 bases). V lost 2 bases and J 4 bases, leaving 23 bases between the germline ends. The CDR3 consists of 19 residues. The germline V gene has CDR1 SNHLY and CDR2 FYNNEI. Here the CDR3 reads CASSERWHGGAGVNEKLFF. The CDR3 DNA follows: TGTGCCAGCAGTGAACGGTGGCACGGGGGAGCAGGGGTTAATGAAAAACTGTTTTTT.